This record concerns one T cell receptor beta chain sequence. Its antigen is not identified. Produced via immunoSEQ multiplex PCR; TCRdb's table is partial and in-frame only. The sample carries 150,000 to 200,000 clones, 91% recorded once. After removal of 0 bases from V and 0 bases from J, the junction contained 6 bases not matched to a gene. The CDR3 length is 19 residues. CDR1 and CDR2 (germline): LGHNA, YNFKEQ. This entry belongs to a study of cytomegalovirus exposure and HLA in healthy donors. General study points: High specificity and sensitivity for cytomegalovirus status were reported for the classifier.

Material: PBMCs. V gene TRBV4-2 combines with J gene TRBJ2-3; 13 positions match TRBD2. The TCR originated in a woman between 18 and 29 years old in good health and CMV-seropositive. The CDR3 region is CASSQETGTSGTSTDTQYF. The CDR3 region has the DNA TGTGCCAGCAGCCAAGAGACCGGGACTAGCGGGACTAGCACAGATACGCAGTATTTT.